A single sample gave rise to the 16 T cell receptor beta chains below, sequenced in a study of shared clonotypes between healthy human individuals. Data came from immunoSEQ multiplex PCR; TCRdb stores just in-frame clones and leaves some out. Of around 1.4 million clones in the sample, 98% were seen once. The sample consisted of naive CD4+ T cells sorted from blood. Subset described: CD45RA+ positively selected. All receptors come from a man aged 30 to 45 in good health.

The genes are TRBV19 and TRBJ2-3; D uncertain. Germline loops: CDR1 LNHDA, CDR2 SQIVND (reference sequence). Trimming removed 4 bases from V and 2 bases from J, with 25 bases in between. CDR3 length: 19 residues. The CDR3 coding sequence is TGTGCCAGTAGTAGAGGATCAGTACTATTAGCTGTACCCACAGATACGCAGTATTTT. Its translation is CASSRGSVLLAVPTDTQYF.

About this clone: This sample also contains other DNA sequences that code for the same CDR3. The rearrangement links TRBV28 to TRBJ2-2; the match to TRBD2 covers 7 bases. V was clipped by 2 bases and J by 5 bases; unmatched bases: 5. There are 15 residues in the CDR3. Looked up from germline, CDR1 is MDHEN and CDR2 is SYDVKM. In DNA, the CDR3 is TGTGCCAGCAGTTTAGCCGGGAGGAGTACCGGGGAGCTGTTTTTT. Translating it yields CASSLAGRSTGELFF.

The chain combines TRBV7-2 with TRBJ2-5, with D perhaps TRBD1 (5 bases). Per the germline V gene, CDR1 is SGHTA and CDR2 is FQGNSA. The CDR3 has 14 amino acids. V dropped 5 bases and J dropped 2 bases, with 12 bases sitting between them. The CDR3 nucleotides are TGTGCCAGCAGCCGAAGGGGTTTACAAGAGACCCAGTACTTC. Translating it yields CASSRRGLQETQYF.

The V call is TRBV5-1, the J call TRBJ1-1; the match to TRBD1 covers 9 bases. CDR3 size: 14 residues. J gave up 3 bases and V 4 bases, and 4 bases lay outside the gene matches. Germline CDR1 is SGHRS and CDR2 is YFSETQ. The CDR3 sequence: CASSPRTGDTEAFF. DNA for the CDR3: TGCGCCAGCAGCCCCCGGACAGGGGACACTGAAGCTTTCTTT. Using reference TRBV5-1 and TRBJ1-1 for the parts outside the CDR3, the full variable domain is KAGVTQTPRYLIKTRGQQVTLSCSPISGHRSVSWYQQTPGQGLQFLFEYFSETQRNKGNFPGRFSGRQFSNSRSEMNVSTLELGDSALYLCASSPRTGDTEAFFGQGTRLTVV.

The CDR3 sequence: CASRNHTGNGSGYTF. The CDR3 region has the DNA TGCGCCAGCAGAAATCATACAGGGAATGGTAGTGGCTACACCTTC. The V gene is TRBV5-1, the J gene TRBJ1-2; D possibly corresponds to TRBD1 (6 bases). This CDR3 has 15 residues. The germline gives CDR1 SGHRS, CDR2 YFSETQ. Deletions cut 5 bases from V and 7 bases from J, with 21 bases between.

This chain links TRBV18 with TRBJ2-3, with TRBD2 matching 11 bases. J was trimmed by 4 bases and V by 6 bases; bases with no gene match: 12. Germline V gene data show CDR1 as KGHSH and CDR2 as LQKENI. The CDR3 runs to 17 residues. CDR3 nucleotides: TGTGCCAGCTCTCAAGAAAGACTAGCGGGGTATTCAGATACGCAGTATTTT. Protein product: CASSQERLAGYSDTQYF.

This chain links TRBV10-3 with TRBJ1-5, with 7 bases identical to TRBD1. After removal of 10 bases from V and 3 bases from J, the junction contained 9 bases not matched to a gene. Germline CDR1 reads ENHRY; CDR2 reads SYGVKD. The length of the CDR3 is 14 residues. The CDR3 region has the DNA TGTGCCACCAGCGGGACAGCAATCAATCAGCCCCAGCATTTT. Translation: CATSGTAINQPQHF.

In nucleotides, the CDR3 is TGTGCCAGCAGCACCCCCGGGACTAGCAGACACAGGGGCTCCTACAATGAGCAGTTCTTC. Translation gives CASSTPGTSRHRGSYNEQFF. The rearrangement uses TRBV7-3 and TRBJ2-1, with 9 bases that match TRBD2. CDR1 SGHTA and CDR2 FQGTGA come from the germline V gene. J was trimmed by 0 bases and V by 5 bases; bases with no gene match: 17. The CDR3 runs 20 residues.

The gene calls are TRBV28 and TRBJ1-1, with D perhaps TRBD1 (5 bases). V dropped 8 bases and J dropped 6 bases, with 13 bases sitting between them. The CDR3 spans 12 residues. CDR1 is MDHEN and CDR2 is SYDVKM in the germline V gene. For the CDR3, the DNA is TGTGCCAGCTCCCTTATAGGGGCTGAAGCTTTCTTT. Its translation: CASSLIGAEAFF.

The chain recombines TRBV6-1 with TRBJ2-2; D remains ambiguous. V dropped 3 bases and J dropped 1 base, with 9 bases sitting between them. This CDR3 region has 15 residues. CDR1 and CDR2 (germline): MNHNS, SASEGT. For the CDR3, the DNA is TGTGCCAGCAGTGACTTCAAGGGGAACACCGGGGAGCTGTTTTTT. This encodes CASSDFKGNTGELFF.

The CDR3 loop reads CATSRDGQPTDTQYF. The CDR3 DNA follows: TGTGCCACCAGCAGAGATGGTCAGCCCACAGATACGCAGTATTTT. The chain is built from TRBV15 and TRBJ2-3, with D uncertain. The germline V and J ends were trimmed by 0 bases and 2 bases, with 9 bases remaining between them. The germline CDR1 and CDR2 sequences are LNHNV and YYDKDF (reference sequence). This CDR3 has 15 amino acids.

The V and J genes are TRBV2 and TRBJ2-3; tentative D call: TRBD2 (5 bases). CDR3 length: 13 residues. V was shortened by 7 bases and J by 7 bases, with 15 bases between the two germline ends. CDR1 SNHLY and CDR2 FYNNEI come from the germline V gene. The CDR3 region has the DNA TGTGCCAGCAACGAGAGGGCCTTACATACGCAGTATTTT. Protein: CASNERALHTQYF. Combining the CDR3 with reference TRBV2 and TRBJ2-3 gives the whole variable domain EPEVTQTPSHQVTQMGQEVILRCVPISNHLYFYWYRQILGQKVEFLVSFYNNEISEKSEIFDDQFSVERPDGSNFTLKIRSTKLEDSAMYFCASNERALHTQYFGPGTRLTVL.

This rearrangement joins TRBV7-8 to TRBJ2-2; no definite D call. Trimming cost V 2 bases and J 3 bases, with 7 bases left between them. The CDR3 totals 14 residues. Germline V lookup: CDR1 SGHVS, CDR2 FQNEAQ. CDR3 nucleotides: TGTGCCAGCAGCTTATTTCAGTACACCGGGGAGCTGTTTTTT. This encodes CASSLFQYTGELFF.

This clone was picked up one time. This chain connects TRBV7-6 to TRBJ1-1; no definite D call. V gave up 5 bases and J gave up 1 base, with 11 bases separating them. Germline CDR1 and CDR2: SGHVS and FNYEAQ. The CDR3 runs to 14 residues. Here the CDR3 DNA reads TGTGCCAGCAGCCCCTGGGATCCGAACACTGAAGCTTTCTTT. It codes for CASSPWDPNTEAFF.

V and J are TRBV7-8 and TRBJ1-1; D call uncertain. Between the trimmed V and J ends, which lost 5 bases and 4 bases, there was a span of 11 bases. The CDR3 runs to 13 residues. The germline V gene has CDR1 SGHVS and CDR2 FQNEAQ. This CDR3 reads CASSARGFTEAFF. The CDR3 DNA sequence: TGTGCCAGCAGCGCCCGCGGGTTCACTGAAGCTTTCTTT.

V usage is TRBV27 and J usage is TRBJ2-3; no definite D call. The CDR3 runs to 14 residues. Per germline, CDR1 MNHEY and CDR2 SMNVEV (reference sequence). The germline V and J ends were trimmed by 4 bases and 2 bases, with 10 bases remaining between them. Written as DNA, the CDR3 is TGTGCCAGCAGTTCCAACCCCTACACAGATACGCAGTATTTT. It codes for CASSSNPYTDTQYF.